This entry describes one T cell receptor (beta chain). The data were taken from a study of blood T cell repertoires in COVID-19. Study in general: The United States, Italy and Spain supplied acute and convalescent COVID-19 samples. In each case, the material was cDNA or gDNA derived from T cells, B-cell-depleted T cells, or PBMCs.

Authors' analysis steps: Counts of nucleated cells, estimated from reference gene primer amplification, were obtained. This table comes from immunoSEQ multiplex PCR, and its TCRdb copy is limited to in-frame clones, with some not included. From that table come the V and J calls and clone size; the DNA was used to work out D and trimming. Found here are 150,000 or so clones, roughly 87% of them singletons; the top ten hold about 1.6%. J was trimmed by 5 bases and V by 4 bases; bases with no gene match: 4. CDR1 is GTSNPN, CDR2 SVGIG, per germline (reference sequence). CDR3 length: 12 amino acids. The sample consisted of peripheral blood. This rearrangement joins TRBV30 to TRBJ2-5; 7 nucleotides match TRBD2. The TCR originated in a woman aged 50 to 60 with acute or convalescent COVID-19. CDR3 residues: CAWNEGGETQYF. The DNA for the CDR3 is TGTGCCTGGAACGAGGGAGGGGAGACCCAGTACTTC.